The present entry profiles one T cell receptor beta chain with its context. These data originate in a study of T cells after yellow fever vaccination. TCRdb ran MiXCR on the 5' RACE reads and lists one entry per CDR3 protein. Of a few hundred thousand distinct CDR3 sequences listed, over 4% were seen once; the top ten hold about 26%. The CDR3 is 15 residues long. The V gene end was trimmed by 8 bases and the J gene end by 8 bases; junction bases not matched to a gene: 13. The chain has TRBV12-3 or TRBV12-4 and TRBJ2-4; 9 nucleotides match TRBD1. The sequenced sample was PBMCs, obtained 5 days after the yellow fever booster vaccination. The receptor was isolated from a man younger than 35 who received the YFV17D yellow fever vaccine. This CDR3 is CASGSQGAPRDIQYF. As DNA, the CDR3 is TGTGCCAGCGGGTCACAGGGGGCCCCGCGGGACATTCAGTACTTC.